This T cell receptor beta chain was identified during a study of regulatory T cells in long-lasting Graves disease. Study findings and constraints: Accuracy was perhaps lowered by the small sample size.

Sample time point: newly diagnosed GD, antithyroid drugs for less than 3 months. Making the TCR library involved RNA that had been extracted from PBMCs. Collection of peripheral blood (roughly 9 milliliters) was done using EDTA tubes. Trimming cost V 2 bases and J 2 bases, with 14 bases left between them. CDR1 is GTSNPN, CDR2 SVGIG, per germline (reference sequence). The CDR3 length is 15 residues. The TCR beta library used iRepertoire HTBI primers with Arm-PCR amplification of CDR3. TCRdb recomputed calls from the multiplex PCR reads with MiXCR, one row per CDR3 protein. The table shows under 400,000 distinct CDR3 sequences, with 15% to 20% occurring only once. This clonotype was seen only a few times. Its cognate antigen is unknown. These sequences were also reported in another study, on T cells in Graves' hyperthyroidism and ophthalmopathy. Per that study: Patients between 18 and 65 years old had hyperthyroidism, newly diagnosed and lasting under 2 months. Blood held most thyroid clonotypes expanded above 0.001 frequency.

The chain is built from TRBV30 and TRBJ2-3, with a possible D match to TRBD1 (5 bases). This specimen was peripheral blood mononuclear cells (PBMCs), taken at new diagnosis, from a patient treated with antithyroid drugs. The clonotype was recovered from a man aged 35 to 55 with Graves disease. For the CDR3, the DNA is TGTGCCTGGAGTATAAGTGGGGCCTCCACAGATACGCAGTATTTT. As protein: CAWSISGASTDTQYF.